Sequencing of this TCR beta chain was carried out in a study of blood T cell repertoires in COVID-19. Overall study: The study drew acute and convalescent COVID-19 samples from the United States, Italy and Spain. Sources were T cells, B-cell-depleted T cells, or PBMCs; the material itself was cDNA or gDNA.

The V segment lost 7 bases and the J segment 4 bases; nucleotides outside the gene matches: 19. Germline V gene sequence: CDR1 SGHVS, CDR2 FNYEAQ. The CDR3 length is 19 residues. Under the authors' procedure: Amplification from reference gene primers served as the basis for estimated nucleated cell counts. Sequencing was performed with immunoSEQ multiplex PCR; in TCRdb, only in-frame clones are kept and a portion is missing. V and J calls and clone size are given by that table; D and trimming were obtained from the DNA. The sample has a few hundred thousand clones, around nine tenths seen once. The sample was peripheral blood. The rearrangement joins TRBV7-6 to TRBJ2-1; 10 nucleotides line up with TRBD1. The TCR originated in a man aged 40-55 years who had recovered from COVID-19. The CDR3 coding sequence is TGTGCCAGCAAGCAGCTTAGTGGACCCCCGGGACAGGGGTACAATGAGCAGTTCTTC. Its translation is CASKQLSGPPGQGYNEQFF.